Below, 25 T cell receptor beta chains from the same sample are listed, as sequenced in a study of breast tumors, draining lymph nodes, adjacent tissues. TCRdb independently ran MiXCR on the multiplex PCR reads; one entry per CDR3 protein. The table shows fewer than 300,000 distinct CDR3 sequences, with around 32% occurring only once. Axillary draining lymph nodes of breast cancer patients supplied the node samples. The specimen sequenced was axillary lymph node tissue. The receptors shown here come from a female donor with breast cancer. Some clones in this sample may be carry-over from other donors' samples.

This clonotype was seen many times. The chain is built from TRBV24-1 and TRBJ1-5, with D possibly TRBD1 on 5 matching bases. Germline V gene lookup returns CDR1 KGHDR and CDR2 SFDVKD. V dropped 5 bases and J dropped 5 bases, with 15 bases sitting between them. The CDR3 has 15 amino acids. The CDR3 loop reads CATSGGPVGDQPQHF. The DNA for the CDR3 is TGTGCCACCAGTGGGGGCCCCGTCGGTGATCAGCCCCAGCATTTT.

This clonotype was detected many times. The chain is built from TRBV13 and TRBJ2-3; 9 nucleotides line up with TRBD1. This CDR3 spans 15 amino acids. Germline-derived CDR1 and CDR2 are PRHDT and FYEKMQ (reference sequence). Trimming cost V 5 bases and J 5 bases; bases outside gene matches: 8. The CDR3 here is CASSQDRGGVDTQYF. In DNA, the CDR3 is TGTGCCAGCAGCCAGGACAGGGGAGGAGTAGATACGCAGTATTTT.

The chain combines TRBV28 with TRBJ2-5, with 8 positions matching TRBD1. Germline V gives CDR1 MDHEN, CDR2 SYDVKM. Unmatched junction bases numbered 17, after V lost 6 bases and J lost 5 bases. The CDR3 has 17 amino acids. Written as DNA, the CDR3 is TGTGCCAGCAGCCTTATGCCCTCGACAGGGGCCGAGGAGACCCAGTACTTC. Its translation is CASSLMPSTGAEETQYF.

CDR3 amino acids: CASPPTSGGPYEQYF. CDR3 DNA sequence: TGTGCCAGCCCCCCCACTAGCGGGGGGCCCTACGAGCAGTACTTC. The chain couples TRBV7-9 to TRBJ2-7, with 12 bases identical to TRBD2. The trim removed 8 bases at V and 2 bases at J, leaving 7 bases unmatched. The CDR3 runs 15 residues. Germline V CDR1 and CDR2: SEHNR, FQNEAQ (reference sequence).

This clonotype was seen many times. For the CDR3, the DNA is TGTGCCAGCAGCCAACAATCGGGCGAAAAACTGTTTTTT. Translating it yields CASSQQSGEKLFF. V usage is TRBV16 and J usage is TRBJ1-4; the D is unclear. The V and J ends lost 2 bases and 8 bases respectively, with 9 bases between them. Looked up from germline, CDR1 is KGHSY and CDR2 is FQNENV. The CDR3 consists of 13 residues.

This clonotype has a count of ten or more. The chain carries TRBV7-8 and TRBJ2-3; 12 positions match TRBD2. With 4 bases clipped from V and 4 bases from J, the junction kept 9 bases outside the gene matches. This CDR3 region has 17 residues. Germline assignment: CDR1 SGHVS and CDR2 FQNEAQ. CDR3 DNA: TGTGCCAGCAGCTCCCTTATGACTAGCGGGAGCGCAGATACGCAGTATTTT. Translating it yields CASSSLMTSGSADTQYF.

This clonotype was seen a handful of times. CDR3 DNA: TGTGCCAGCGGTCTGGGACAGATGTTCTATGGCTACACCTTC. It translates to CASGLGQMFYGYTF. This chain joins TRBV28 and TRBJ1-2; TRBD1 matches 7 bases. Trimming removed 8 bases from V and 4 bases from J; junction bases left unmatched: 10. This CDR3 contains 14 residues. CDR1 MDHEN and CDR2 SYDVKM come from the germline V gene.

Regarding this clonotype: The CDR3 carries no conserved terminal phenylalanine or tryptophan, so it likely arises from a read error. No DNA is shown, since the ends of the CDR3 on it are uncertain; the CDR3 is the one TCRdb lists. The gene calls are TRBV5-1 and TRBJ2-3. Counting both end residues, the CDR3 totals 8 amino acids. Germline CDR1 SGHRS, CDR2 YFSETQ. The CDR3 is CASSFYTG.

This clonotype was detected ten times or more. The chain carries TRBV7-8 and TRBJ2-7, with a tentative D call TRBD1 (5 bases). V was trimmed by 8 bases and J by 3 bases, leaving 14 bases between them. The CDR3 is made up of 13 amino acids. Germline values: CDR1 SGHVS, CDR2 FQNEAQ. DNA of the CDR3: TGTGCCAGCGGGGCAGGCGACATCTACGAGCAGTACTTC. Translation gives CASGAGDIYEQYF.

This chain joins TRBV20-1 and TRBJ2-7, with 8 nucleotides matching TRBD1. V was pared by 6 bases and J by 7 bases, with 17 bases of the junction left unmatched. The CDR3 is made up of 15 amino acids. The germline gives CDR1 DFQATT, CDR2 SNEGSKA (reference sequence). The chain's CDR3 is CSALGSGQGLGEQYF. DNA for the CDR3: TGCAGTGCACTGGGCTCTGGACAGGGATTGGGGGAGCAGTACTTC.

The gene calls are TRBV6-4 and TRBJ1-2, with TRBD1 matching 10 bases. CDR3 length equals 16 residues. In germline, CDR1 is MRHNA, CDR2 SNTAGT. J lost 2 bases, V lost 5 bases, and 8 bases had no gene match. CDR3 amino acids: CASSSSGTGANYGYTF. The CDR3 region has the DNA TGTGCCAGCAGTTCTAGCGGGACAGGGGCCAACTATGGCTACACCTTC.

As concerns this clonotype: Mismatch with germline at one junction end may stem from a read error. The chain employs TRBV4-3 and TRBJ2-7; maybe TRBD2 (6 bases). CDR3 size: 16 residues. Germline loops: CDR1 LGHNA, CDR2 YSLEER. The CDR3, as DNA: TGCGCCAGCGGCCAAGATGGACGGGAGACCTCCTACGAGCAGTACTTC. It translates to CASGQDGRETSYEQYF.

To note about this clonotype: A much larger clone is a single base away; this may be a read error. The V and J genes are TRBV5-4 and TRBJ2-5; 7 bases map to TRBD1. CDR1 is SGHNT, CDR2 YYREEE, per germline (reference sequence). This CDR3 is 15 amino acids long. V was clipped by 4 bases and J by 1 base; unmatched bases: 7. For the CDR3, the DNA is TGTGCCAGCAGCCGAACAGGGGCCGGCCAAGAGACCCAGTACTTC. As protein: CASSRTGAGQETQYF.

V is TRBV10-3 and J is TRBJ1-2, with a tentative D call TRBD1 (5 bases). The germline V gene has CDR1 ENHRY and CDR2 SYGVKD. The CDR3 is 14 residues long. The germline V and J ends were trimmed by 6 bases and 8 bases, with 19 bases remaining between them. The CDR3, as DNA: TGTGCCATCAGAGGATCGGGGGACGGAAAGGGCTACACCTTC. Amino acids: CAIRGSGDGKGYTF.

In its sample, this clonotype was seen many times. The J gene is TRBJ2-3, the V gene TRBV15; D is unclear. The CDR3 is 14 residues long. CDR1 is LNHNV and CDR2 is YYDKDF in the germline V gene (reference sequence). V gave up 3 bases and J gave up 2 bases, with 9 bases separating them. CDR3 loop: CATSSTPITDTQYF. The CDR3 DNA reads TGTGCCACCAGCAGCACACCTATCACAGATACGCAGTATTTT.

This clonotype was seen many times. The junction departs from germline at one end; a sequencing error may be responsible. The genes are TRBV20-1 and TRBJ1-4; D is unclear. Germline V gene data show CDR1 as DFQATT and CDR2 as SNEGSKA (reference sequence). The CDR3 loop spans 14 amino acids. The CDR3 DNA reads as TGCAGTGCTGGAGAGCCTGCAACTAATGAAAAACTGTTTTTT. Translating it yields CSAGEPATNEKLFF.

This clonotype occurred many times. J is TRBJ2-3 and V is TRBV20-1, with 7 bases aligning to TRBD2. The germline V gene encodes CDR1 DFQATT and CDR2 SNEGSKA (reference sequence). The CDR3 has 15 amino acids. V was clipped by 3 bases and J by 2 bases; unmatched bases: 8. The CDR3 sequence: CSARGGRDFTDTQYF. The CDR3 DNA sequence: TGCAGTGCTAGGGGAGGGCGGGACTTCACAGATACGCAGTATTTT.

The V gene is TRBV20-1, the J gene TRBJ2-3; TRBD2 matches at 13 bases. J lost 11 bases, V lost 2 bases, and 7 bases had no gene match. The CDR3 extends over 14 amino acids. CDR1 is DFQATT, CDR2 SNEGSKA, per germline (reference sequence). The CDR3 is CSARSTSGGSEQYF. The CDR3 DNA is TGCAGTGCTAGATCGACTAGCGGGGGGTCCGAGCAGTATTTT.

This clonotype was picked up many times. The rearrangement links TRBV7-2 to TRBJ2-3; 8 bases agree with TRBD2. Germline trimming cut 3 bases from V and 6 bases from J; bases unmatched to any gene: 11. Germline CDR1 reads SGHTA; CDR2 reads FQGNSA. The CDR3 has 16 residues. The CDR3 nucleotides read TGTGCCAGCAGCTTGGCCAGCGGGAGCCCCTCGGATACGCAGTATTTT. This codes for CASSLASGSPSDTQYF.

For the CDR3, the DNA is TGTGCCAGTCACAGGCAAGGGGAAACCGGGGAGCTGTTTTTT. Its translation is CASHRQGETGELFF. The chain employs TRBV19 and TRBJ2-2; TRBD1 might be the D (5 bases). This CDR3 has 14 residues. From germline, CDR1 is LNHDA and CDR2 SQIVND (reference sequence). V lost 8 bases and J lost 5, with 15 bases in between.

This clonotype was picked up a small number of times. The J gene is TRBJ1-1, the V gene TRBV19, with 8 bases identical to TRBD1. Germline-derived CDR1 and CDR2 are LNHDA and SQIVND (reference sequence). The CDR3 has 15 residues. With V trimmed by 5 bases and J by 0 bases, 5 bases remained unmatched. CDR3 coding DNA: TGTGCCAGTAGTGTCCAGGGGGCTGTGAACACTGAAGCTTTCTTT. Its protein product is CASSVQGAVNTEAFF.

This clonotype was found many times. V and J are TRBV5-5 and TRBJ1-3; the D gene is possibly TRBD1 (6 bases). Germline V gene sequence: CDR1 SGHKS, CDR2 YYEKEE (reference sequence). CDR3 length: 14 residues. Trimming pared 4 bases from V and 4 bases from J, leaving 12 bases between. In nucleotides, the CDR3 is TGTGCCAGCAGCCCAGGGGCGCCGGGAAACACCATATATTTT. It codes for CASSPGAPGNTIYF.

On this clonotype itself: One junction end does not reproduce the germline sequence, and a read error may be involved. This chain joins TRBV6-6 and TRBJ1-3, with D unclear. Germline V CDR1 and CDR2: MNHNY, SVGAGI (reference sequence). There are 17 residues in the CDR3. CDR3 sequence reads: CASSHSTDRGSGNTTYF. The CDR3 nucleotides read TGTGCCAGCAGTCACTCGACGGACCGAGGGTCTGGAAACACCACATATTTT.

This clonotype has a count of ten or more. This chain links TRBV20-1 with TRBJ2-7, with 12 bases lining up with TRBD2. In germline, CDR1 is DFQATT, CDR2 SNEGSKA (reference sequence). J gave up 4 bases and V 6 bases, and 7 bases lay outside the gene matches. The CDR3 extends over 14 amino acids. CDR3 bases: TGCAGTGCAAGGACTAGCGGGATAGGATACGAGCAGTACTTC. Protein product: CSARTSGIGYEQYF.

The chain employs TRBV19 and TRBJ2-5; 7 bases agree with TRBD2. The CDR3 runs 13 residues. Germline trimming cut 4 bases from V and 3 bases from J; bases unmatched to any gene: 2. Looked up from germline, CDR1 is LNHDA and CDR2 is SQIVND (reference sequence). The CDR3 DNA reads as TGTGCCAGTAGTAGCCTAGCGGAAGAGACCCAGTACTTC. Translated: CASSSLAEETQYF.